The subject of this entry is one TCR beta chain. What it binds is not known. The trim removed 5 bases at V and 4 bases at J, leaving 7 bases unmatched. Germline CDR1 and CDR2: MDHEN and SYDVKM. The CDR3 sequence is 16 residues long. This record comes from a study of T cell responses to AZD1222 COVID-19 vaccine. Libraries were prepared by immunoSEQ multiplex PCR; TCRdb keeps only in-frame clonotypes and omits some of them. Altogether more than 150,000 clones are present, more than 85% being singletons, with the ten largest covering roughly 6.9%. Study observations and caveats: Vaccine-associated CD4 TCRs ranged over spike, dominating at 160-218 and 743-854.

The specimen comprised peripheral blood, sampled after recovery from COVID-19. This TCR was recovered from an adult who had recovered from COVID-19. The V call is TRBV28, the J call TRBJ2-7; 14 nucleotides line up with TRBD2. The CDR3 sequence is CASSPRTSGGIYEQYF. The CDR3 region has the DNA TGTGCCAGCAGTCCCAGGACTAGCGGGGGGATTTACGAGCAGTACTTC.